What follows are 4 T cell receptor beta chains derived from one specimen sequenced in a study of control samples from healthy donors and cancer patients (dated by TCRdb to about 2020). Library generation was performed with the immunoSEQ multiplex PCR assay. As stored in TCRdb, this immuneACCESS dataset retains in-frame rearrangements with V and J assigned. A fraction of the clones does not appear; measured against another copy, unresolved V genes explain less than half of the discrepancy, and the remainder lacks a known reason. Across this sample there are tens of thousands of clones, with 80% to 90% seen only once. The top ten hold over 1.5% of the sample. Input material: PBMCs. The receptors come from a woman aged 55-69 years with head and neck cancer.

The J gene is TRBJ2-5, the V gene TRBV30; D may be TRBD1 (6 bases). Deletions cut 1 base from V and 5 bases from J, with 11 bases between. Germline V CDR1 and CDR2: GTSNPN, SVGIG (reference sequence). The CDR3 covers 13 residues. CDR3 residues: CAWSGARGETQYF. CDR3 nucleotides: TGTGCCTGGAGTGGCGCGAGGGGGGAGACCCAGTACTTC.

V is TRBV28 and J is TRBJ2-7, with unresolved D. Germline loops: CDR1 MDHEN, CDR2 SYDVKM. This CDR3 has 15 amino acids. V was trimmed by 1 base and J by 7 bases, leaving 17 bases between them. The CDR3 is CASSLLLTVGREQYF. Here the CDR3 DNA reads TGTGCCAGCAGTTTATTGCTTACAGTGGGTCGGGAGCAGTACTTC.

V and J are TRBV2 and TRBJ2-2; D remains ambiguous. Germline values: CDR1 SNHLY, CDR2 FYNNEI. V lost 6 bases, J lost 3 bases, and 14 bases lay in between. The CDR3 totals 15 residues. CDR3 sequence (DNA): TGTGCCAGCAGGCCCCAGCAAGGGTACACCGGGGAGCTGTTTTTT. This translates into CASRPQQGYTGELFF.

The V and J genes are TRBV25-1 and TRBJ2-5; 8 bases align to TRBD1. The V segment lost 0 bases and the J segment 4 bases; nucleotides outside the gene matches: 7. CDR1 and CDR2 from the germline V gene are MGHDK and SYGVNS. This CDR3 spans 16 amino acids. The CDR3 DNA sequence: TGTGCCAGCAGTGAATACTCCCCCAGGGGGCGAGAGACCCAGTACTTC. Its protein product is CASSEYSPRGRETQYF.